The 7 T cell receptor beta chains given below trace back to one sample, sequenced in a study of molecular identifiers for immune sequencing clone quantification. TCRdb passed the PCR reads through MiXCR, listing each CDR3 protein once. The table has some 320,000 distinct CDR3 sequences, 20% to 25% seen once. What was sequenced was naive CD8+ T cells from blood, with Jurkat cell RNA spiked in. Subset given: FACS-sorted CD8+CD4-CCR7+CD45RA+ naive T cells. The origin of the receptors is a human donor in good health. Some libraries in this study had Jurkat cell RNA spiked in.

Regarding this clonotype: This may be a read error, as it is one base from a much larger clone. The CDR3 end shows no conserved phenylalanine or tryptophan, and so a read error is likely. The V call is TRBV7-2, the J call TRBJ1-2; TRBD1 is a possible D gene (6 bases). There are 11 residues in the CDR3. Trimming left V 2 bases short and J 11 bases short, with 9 bases between. The V gene's germline CDR1 is SGHTA and CDR2 FQGNSA. CDR3 sequence reads: CASSLQGRYTL. The CDR3 DNA sequence: TGTGCCAGCAGCTTACAGGGGAGATACACCCTC.

This clonotype was detected a few times. The chain joins TRBV19 to TRBJ2-2; the D gene is possibly TRBD1 (5 bases). Deletions cut 3 bases from V and 3 bases from J, with 11 bases between. The CDR3 loop spans 15 amino acids. CDR1 is LNHDA, CDR2 SQIVND, per germline (reference sequence). The CDR3 region is CASSMVGPDTGELFF. In DNA, the CDR3 is TGTGCCAGTAGTATGGTGGGGCCTGACACCGGGGAGCTGTTTTTT. Full variable domain (remainder filled in from reference TRBV19 and TRBJ2-2): DGGITQSPKYLFRKEGQNVTLSCEQNLNHDAMYWYRQDPGQGLRLIYYSQIVNDFQKGDIAEGYSVSREKKESFPLTVTSAQKNPTAFYLCASSMVGPDTGELFFGEGSRLTVL.

This clonotype was seen ten or more times. The J gene is TRBJ2-3, the V gene TRBV7-2, with D hard to call. The germline V gene encodes CDR1 SGHTA and CDR2 FQGNSA. V gave up 6 bases and J gave up 3 bases, with 13 bases separating them. The CDR3 length is 14 residues. In DNA, the CDR3 is TGTGCCAGCAGTCCGGGTATAGGGACAGATACGCAGTATTTT. The encoded protein is CASSPGIGTDTQYF.

This clonotype has at least ten counts. V and J are TRBV15 and TRBJ1-2; D gene ambiguous. Per germline, CDR1 LNHNV and CDR2 YYDKDF (reference sequence). V shed 1 base and J shed 3 bases, with 6 bases lying between them. This CDR3 comprises 13 residues. CDR3 region: CATSRVVDYGYTF. CDR3 coding DNA: TGTGCCACCAGCAGAGTTGTTGACTATGGCTACACCTTC. Full variable domain (missing parts from reference TRBV15 and TRBJ1-2): DAMVIQNPRYQVTQFGKPVTLSCSQTLNHNVMYWYQQKSSQAPKLLFHYYDKDFNNEADTPDNFQSRRPNTSFCFLDIRSPGLGDTAMYLCATSRVVDYGYTFGSGTRLTVV.

This clonotype appeared many times. The rearrangement links TRBV6-5 to TRBJ2-3; TRBD2 aligns across 10 bases. This CDR3 contains 15 residues. Per the germline V gene, CDR1 is MNHEY and CDR2 is SVGAGI. The V segment lost 6 bases and the J segment 0 bases; nucleotides outside the gene matches: 3. As DNA, the CDR3 is TGTGCCAGCAGCGGACTAGCGGCTAGCACAGATACGCAGTATTTT. Protein product: CASSGLAASTDTQYF.

As for this clonotype: A much more abundant neighbour one base away suggests this may be a read error. The gene calls are TRBV4-1 and TRBJ1-1, with a possible D match to TRBD1 (5 bases). CDR3 length: 15 amino acids. Germline assignment: CDR1 MGHRA and CDR2 YSYEKL. V was cut by 0 bases and J by 6 bases, with 14 bases left in between. The DNA for the CDR3 is TGCGCCAGCAGCCAAGATTACCAGGGAGGCGCTGAAGCTTTCTTT. Amino acids: CASSQDYQGGAEAFF.

This clonotype has at least ten counts. V and J are TRBV15 and TRBJ2-1; D remains unclear. V was shortened by 1 base and J by 5 bases, with 6 bases between the two germline ends. The CDR3 consists of 13 residues. Germline V lookup: CDR1 LNHNV, CDR2 YYDKDF (reference sequence). Here the CDR3 reads CATSRGADNEQFF. The CDR3 DNA is TGTGCCACCAGCAGAGGAGCAGACAATGAGCAGTTCTTC. Supplemented by reference TRBV15 and TRBJ2-1, the full variable domain reads DAMVIQNPRYQVTQFGKPVTLSCSQTLNHNVMYWYQQKSSQAPKLLFHYYDKDFNNEADTPDNFQSRRPNTSFCFLDIRSPGLGDTAMYLCATSRGADNEQFFGPGTRLTVL.